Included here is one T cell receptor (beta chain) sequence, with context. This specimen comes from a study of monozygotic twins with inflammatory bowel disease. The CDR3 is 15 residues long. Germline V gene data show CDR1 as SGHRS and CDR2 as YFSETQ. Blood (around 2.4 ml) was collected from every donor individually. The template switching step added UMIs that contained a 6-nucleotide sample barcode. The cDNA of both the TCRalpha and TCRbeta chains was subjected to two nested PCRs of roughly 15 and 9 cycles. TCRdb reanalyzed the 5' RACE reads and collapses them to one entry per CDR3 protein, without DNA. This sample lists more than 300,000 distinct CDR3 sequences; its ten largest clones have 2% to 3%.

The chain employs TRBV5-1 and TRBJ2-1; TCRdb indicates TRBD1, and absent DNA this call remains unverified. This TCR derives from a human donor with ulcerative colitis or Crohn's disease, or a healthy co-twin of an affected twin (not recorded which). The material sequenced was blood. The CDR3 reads CASSPGTSSYNEQFF.